A single TCR beta chain is shown here with its context. The sample comes from a study of blood T cell repertoires in COVID-19. Study in general: COVID-19 samples, acute and convalescent, were from the United States, Italy and Spain. Nucleic acid was either cDNA or gDNA, and it came from T cells, B-cell-depleted T cells, or PBMCs.

In the study's own analysis: The assay estimated nucleated cells by amplifying reference gene primers. Profiled with immunoSEQ multiplex PCR; TCRdb holds only in-frame clones, not every one. The D gene and trimming were derived from the DNA, and the V and J assignments and clone size from that table. This sample has 30,000 to 45,000 clones; about 81% occur once, and the top ten carry roughly 40%. Trimming removed 3 bases from V and 5 bases from J, with 25 bases in between. Looked up from germline, CDR1 is MNHEY and CDR2 is SVGEGT. CDR3 size: 18 residues. The sequence was obtained from a human donor in a cohort sampled during active or convalescent COVID-19. The donor label of this sample is uncertain. This sequence joins TRBV6-2 or TRBV6-3 and TRBJ1-1; D may be TRBD1 (6 bases). Sequencing was performed on peripheral blood. The CDR3 DNA follows: TGTGCCAGCAGTTATTCTCTTAGTCGTCCTACAGGGAGTACTGAAGCTTTCTTT. Translation gives CASSYSLSRPTGSTEAFF.